These 23 T cell receptor beta chains originate from one sample sequenced in a study of blood T cell repertoires in COVID-19. The method was immunoSEQ multiplex PCR; TCRdb's version includes in-frame clones alone and lacks a portion of them. Here the sample spans roughly 150,000 clones, about 80% being singletons. The sample was PBMCs or T cells enriched from blood (not recorded which). All receptors come from a woman aged 18-30 years who had been exposed to COVID-19.

Comments on this clone: The same CDR3 can be traced to other DNA sequences in this sample. V usage is TRBV11-2 and J usage is TRBJ2-1, with 11 bases identical to TRBD2. After removal of 2 bases from V and 4 bases from J, the junction contained 1 base not matched to a gene. Germline CDR1 SGHAT, CDR2 FQNNGV. The CDR3 contains 15 residues. The CDR3 is CASSLTSGSYNEQFF. In nucleotides, the CDR3 is TGTGCCAGCAGCTTAACTAGCGGGAGTTACAATGAGCAGTTCTTC.

The chain joins TRBV25-1 to TRBJ2-7, with 8 bases fitting TRBD1. The ends lost 3 bases at V and 2 bases at J; junction bases unmatched: 6. The CDR3 covers 15 residues. The germline gives CDR1 MGHDK, CDR2 SYGVNS. CDR3 bases: TGTGCCAGCAGTGACAAAGGGACAGGCCCCTACGAGCAGTACTTC. Protein: CASSDKGTGPYEQYF.

The chain uses TRBV27 and TRBJ1-6; 7 positions agree with TRBD1. The CDR3 sequence is 18 residues long. V was pared by 1 base and J by 7 bases, with 13 bases of the junction left unmatched. Per germline, CDR1 MNHEY and CDR2 SMNVEV (reference sequence). CDR3 protein: CASSLLLGAGTVNSPLHF. The CDR3 DNA follows: TGTGCCAGCAGTTTATTGTTAGGGGCCGGGACAGTCAATTCACCCCTCCACTTT.

At least ten counts were recorded for this clone. The chain is built from TRBV7-8 and TRBJ1-4; D not resolved. Germline values: CDR1 SGHVS, CDR2 FQNEAQ. V was cut by 5 bases and J by 4 bases, with 17 bases left in between. This CDR3 contains 16 residues. CDR3 nucleotide sequence: TGTGCCAGCAGCGCTATAGGTGGACTCATTAATGAAAAACTGTTTTTT. Its protein product is CASSAIGGLINEKLFF.

V and J are TRBV5-8 and TRBJ2-7; no firm D call. The CDR3 is 14 residues long. The germline gives CDR1 SGHTS, CDR2 YDEGEE. Trimming took 2 bases from V and 0 from J, leaving 9 bases between them. For the CDR3, the DNA is TGTGCCAGCAGCTTCGCGAGTAGCTCCTACGAGCAGTACTTC. The encoded protein is CASSFASSSYEQYF.

This sequence joins TRBV19 and TRBJ1-5; D is possibly TRBD1 (5 bases). V shed 5 bases and J shed 5 bases, with 22 bases lying between them. This CDR3 region has 17 residues. CDR1 and CDR2 (germline): LNHDA, SQIVND (reference sequence). CDR3 sequence reads: CASSSGHIRAFDQPQHF. CDR3 DNA sequence: TGTGCCAGTAGTTCCGGACATATTAGAGCTTTCGATCAGCCCCAGCATTTT.

For the CDR3, the DNA is TGTGCCAGCACTTGGGGCCAGGGAGGTCAGCCCCAGCATTTT. Its protein is CASTWGQGGQPQHF. This sequence joins TRBV2 and TRBJ1-5; perhaps TRBD1 as D (5 bases). Trimming cost V 7 bases and J 6 bases, with 16 bases left between them. Germline assignment: CDR1 SNHLY and CDR2 FYNNEI. This CDR3 has 14 amino acids.

This chain links TRBV27 with TRBJ2-1; maybe TRBD2 (5 bases). The V end lost 2 bases, the J end lost 6 bases, and 11 bases lay between the germline ends. There are 14 residues in the CDR3. Germline values: CDR1 MNHEY, CDR2 SMNVEV (reference sequence). This CDR3 is CASSLVRGINEQFF. CDR3 sequence (DNA): TGTGCCAGCAGTTTAGTTCGGGGAATCAATGAGCAGTTCTTC.

The V and J genes are TRBV6-1 and TRBJ1-2; weak D call: TRBD1 (5 bases). Per the germline V gene, CDR1 is MNHNS and CDR2 is SASEGT. With 0 bases removed from V and 3 bases from J, the gap between germline ends came to 11 bases. This CDR3 is 15 amino acids long. In DNA, the CDR3 is TGTGCCAGCAGTGAAGCGCTAGACAGATACTATGGCTACACCTTC. This translates into CASSEALDRYYGYTF.

This clone appeared a single time. The V gene is TRBV5-5, the J gene TRBJ2-7, with D possibly being TRBD2 (5 bases). CDR1 is SGHKS, CDR2 YYEKEE, per germline (reference sequence). Trimming took off 2 bases at V and 3 bases at J, with 18 bases between the two ends. This CDR3 region has 16 residues. The chain's CDR3 is CASSFPPEGNRYEQYF. For the CDR3, the DNA is TGTGCCAGCAGCTTCCCGCCAGAGGGAAACCGCTACGAGCAGTACTTC.

V usage is TRBV4-1 and J usage is TRBJ2-1; D may be TRBD2 (6 bases). The V end lost 0 bases, the J end lost 7 bases, and 13 bases lay between the germline ends. Germline CDR1 MGHRA, CDR2 YSYEKL. The CDR3 is 15 amino acids. CDR3 nucleotide sequence: TGCGCCAGCAGCCAAGAGATAGTAGCGGATAATGAGCAGTTCTTC. This codes for CASSQEIVADNEQFF.

This chain uses TRBV7-3 with TRBJ1-1, with 7 positions matching TRBD1. In germline, CDR1 is SGHTA, CDR2 FQGTGA. Trimming cost V 4 bases and J 4 bases; bases outside gene matches: 6. The CDR3 contains 14 residues. CDR3 nucleotides: TGTGCCAGCAGCTCCTCAGGGGGAAGCACTGAAGCTTTCTTT. Its protein product is CASSSSGGSTEAFF.

The chain joins TRBV12-5 to TRBJ1-5; D gene ambiguous. Trimming cost V 7 bases and J 1 base, with 8 bases left between them. CDR3 size: 13 residues. The germline V gene has CDR1 LGHNT and CDR2 FRNRAP. The CDR3 region is CASATESNQPQHF. In DNA, the CDR3 is TGTGCTAGTGCAACGGAGAGCAATCAGCCCCAGCATTTT.

The chain has TRBV19 and TRBJ2-1; D perhaps matches TRBD1 (5 bases). The CDR3 runs to 15 residues. Deletions cut 1 base from V and 8 bases from J, with 15 bases between. Germline V gives CDR1 LNHDA, CDR2 SQIVND (reference sequence). The CDR3 bases are TGTGCCAGTAGTATAGGGACAAACGCATTGGATGAGCAGTTCTTC. The encoded protein is CASSIGTNALDEQFF.

This sequence joins TRBV6-5 and TRBJ1-4; TRBD1 matches 9 bases. The germline CDR1 and CDR2 sequences are MNHEY and SVGAGI. Trimming removed 11 bases from V and 7 bases from J; junction bases left unmatched: 14. The CDR3 length is 15 residues. The CDR3 spells CAGAGQGMVGEKLFF. For the CDR3, the DNA is TGTGCCGGAGCGGGACAGGGCATGGTTGGTGAAAAACTGTTTTTT.

This clone occurred once. The rearrangement joins TRBV24-1 to TRBJ2-3, with 8 bases fitting TRBD1. Germline CDR1 KGHDR, CDR2 SFDVKD. Trimming took 2 bases from V and 5 from J; bases not matched to a gene: 11. The CDR3 loop spans 17 amino acids. The CDR3 here is CATSDWNTRTGQDTQYF. Here the CDR3 DNA reads TGTGCCACCAGTGATTGGAATACTAGGACAGGGCAAGATACGCAGTATTTT.

The chain uses TRBV21-1 and TRBJ2-7; the table's D call, TRBD1, has no DNA check behind it. TRBV21-1 is a pseudogene. The CDR3 totals 16 residues. The CDR3 region has the DNA TGTGCCAGCAGCAAAGTCGACGCCCAGGGGACCTACGAGCAGTACTTC. It yields the protein CASSKVDAQGTYEQYF.

This clone came up once. This rearrangement joins TRBV6-5 to TRBJ1-1; 9 bases are shared with TRBD1. The CDR3 is made up of 14 amino acids. CDR1 and CDR2 (germline): MNHEY, SVGAGI. The J segment lost 5 bases and the V segment lost 6 bases, leaving 7 bases of the junction unmatched. CDR3 bases: TGTGCCAGCAGGGGGGACAGGGTTGGAACTGAAGCTTTCTTT. Encoded protein: CASRGDRVGTEAFF.

The rearrangement joins TRBV3-1 (or the pseudogene TRBV3-2) to TRBJ1-1; 8 bases are a match to TRBD1. Germline CDR1 reads LGHDT; CDR2 reads YNNKEL (reference sequence). CDR3 length: 12 residues. Trimming at V came to 6 bases and at J to 5 bases, leaving 2 bases not matched to a gene. The CDR3 region has the DNA TGTGCCAGCAGGACAGGGGAAACTGAAGCTTTCTTT. Amino acid sequence: CASRTGETEAFF.

The chain combines TRBV6-5 with TRBJ1-3; 10 nucleotides agree with TRBD1. Germline V lookup: CDR1 MNHEY, CDR2 SVGAGI. There are 15 residues in the CDR3. With 0 bases clipped from V and 9 bases from J, the junction kept 5 bases outside the gene matches. The CDR3 DNA reads as TGTGCCAGCAGTTACTCGCGGGACAGGGGAGGCACCATATATTTT. Encoded protein: CASSYSRDRGGTIYF.

V is TRBV7-9 and J is TRBJ1-1, with 12 bases identical to TRBD1. Germline CDR1 SEHNR, CDR2 FQNEAQ (reference sequence). With V trimmed by 1 base and J by 7 bases, 7 bases remained unmatched. The CDR3 extends over 16 amino acids. CDR3 loop: CASSLVTGQGANEAFF. The CDR3 region has the DNA TGTGCCAGCAGCTTAGTCACGGGACAGGGGGCTAATGAAGCTTTCTTT.

The rearrangement uses TRBV29-1 and TRBJ2-7, with D maybe TRBD2 (6 bases). CDR1 is SQVTM and CDR2 is ANQGSEA in the germline V gene. V was clipped by 8 bases and J by 5 bases, with 28 bases between them. The CDR3 has 16 amino acids. This CDR3 reads CSTREGIIAGKDEQYF. In DNA form, the CDR3 reads TGCAGCACCCGCGAGGGGATAATTGCGGGAAAGGACGAGCAGTACTTC.

The chain joins TRBV7-8 to TRBJ1-2, with D unclear. There are 15 residues in the CDR3. The germline CDR1 and CDR2 sequences are SGHVS and FQNEAQ. With 1 base removed from V and 5 bases from J, the gap between germline ends came to 14 bases. The CDR3 here is CASSLVERLIYGYTF. The CDR3 DNA reads as TGTGCCAGCAGCTTAGTTGAGAGACTTATATATGGCTACACCTTC.